The 28 T cell receptor beta chains below were found in one sample sequenced in a study of cytomegalovirus exposure and HLA in healthy donors (dated by TCRdb to about 2017). The library came from the immunoSEQ multiplex PCR assay. For the multiplex PCR, a mixture combining 60 forward primers for TCR Vbeta segments and 13 reverse primers for TCR Jbeta segments was used. TCRdb mirrors the immuneACCESS table, restricted to in-frame sequences. Some clones are absent from its copies; in checked studies, under half trace to an unresolved V gene, and the reason for the others is unknown. The sample table holds 100,000 to 150,000 clones, of which 76% were seen once. Jointly, the top ten make up approximately 2% of the sample. The material sequenced was PBMCs. Receptor source: a man aged 50 or older in good health and CMV-seronegative.

V and J are TRBV4-1 and TRBJ2-2; D is possibly TRBD2 (7 bases). Germline CDR1 is MGHRA and CDR2 is YSYEKL. V was pared by 0 bases and J by 3 bases, with 17 bases between. The CDR3 runs 18 residues. DNA for the CDR3: TGCGCCAGCAGCCAAGAAAGTCGGGGGGCGTTGGACACCGGGGAGCTGTTTTTT. It translates to CASSQESRGALDTGELFF.

The chain carries TRBV7-9 and TRBJ2-5, with 8 bases aligning to TRBD1. The CDR3 has 12 amino acids. The trim removed 7 bases at V and 5 bases at J, leaving 3 bases unmatched. The germline V gene encodes CDR1 SEHNR and CDR2 FQNEAQ (reference sequence). CDR3 amino acids: CASKTGEETQYF. The CDR3 DNA reads TGTGCCAGCAAGACAGGGGAGGAGACCCAGTACTTC.

V gene TRBV18 combines with J gene TRBJ1-2; the D is unclear. The CDR3 is 13 residues long. Germline CDR1 reads KGHSH; CDR2 reads LQKENI. The ends were cut back, 0 bases at V and 5 bases at J, with 7 bases in the middle. In nucleotides, the CDR3 is TGTGCCAGCTCACCACCTGGAGAGTATGGCTACACCTTC. Protein sequence: CASSPPGEYGYTF.

The chain couples TRBV5-6 to TRBJ1-6; 8 positions agree with TRBD1. CDR1 is SGHDT and CDR2 is YYEEEE in the germline V gene. The CDR3 is made up of 14 amino acids. V dropped 10 bases and J dropped 7; count of bases not matched to a gene: 10. The CDR3 protein is CASDRGAGNSPLHF. For the CDR3, the DNA is TGTGCCTCCGACAGGGGCGCGGGAAATTCACCCCTCCACTTT.

The chain joins TRBV12-5 to TRBJ2-7; 8 nucleotides agree with TRBD2. The CDR3 sequence is 12 residues long. Trimming removed 6 bases from V and 9 bases from J; junction bases left unmatched: 7. Germline values: CDR1 LGHNT, CDR2 FRNRAP. As DNA, the CDR3 is TGTGCTAGTGGCCCGGCGGGGGGAGTGCAGTACGTC. It codes for CASGPAGGVQYV.

V and J are TRBV15 and TRBJ1-3; D ambiguous. Trimming took 5 bases from V and 0 from J, leaving 11 bases between them. The V gene's germline CDR1 is LNHNV and CDR2 YYDKDF (reference sequence). The CDR3 runs to 15 residues. CDR3 residues: CATSWSRNSGNTIYF. In DNA form, the CDR3 reads TGTGCCACCAGCTGGAGTCGGAACTCTGGAAACACCATATATTTT.

Turning to this clone: Distinct nucleotide sequences in the sample also encode this CDR3. This chain connects TRBV5-1 to TRBJ2-1, with 7 bases identical to TRBD2. The germline V gene encodes CDR1 SGHRS and CDR2 YFSETQ. CDR3 length equals 15 residues. The ends lost 2 bases at V and 0 bases at J; junction bases unmatched: 2. The CDR3: CASSLAGSSYNEQFF. CDR3 nucleotide sequence: TGCGCCAGCAGCTTAGCGGGGAGCTCCTACAATGAGCAGTTCTTC. The variable domain in full, completed from reference TRBV5-1 and TRBJ2-1, reads KAGVTQTPRYLIKTRGQQVTLSCSPISGHRSVSWYQQTPGQGLQFLFEYFSETQRNKGNFPGRFSGRQFSNSRSEMNVSTLELGDSALYLCASSLAGSSYNEQFFGPGTRLTVL.

V usage is TRBV5-1 and J usage is TRBJ1-1, with 9 bases aligning to TRBD1. The J segment lost 4 bases and the V segment lost 7 bases, leaving 8 bases of the junction unmatched. Germline V gene sequence: CDR1 SGHRS, CDR2 YFSETQ. CDR3 size: 14 residues. The CDR3 region has the DNA TGCGCCAGCGGATGGGACAGGGTGGGCACTGAAGCTTTCTTT. Its protein product is CASGWDRVGTEAFF. Full variable domain (remainder filled in from reference TRBV5-1 and TRBJ1-1): KAGVTQTPRYLIKTRGQQVTLSCSPISGHRSVSWYQQTPGQGLQFLFEYFSETQRNKGNFPGRFSGRQFSNSRSEMNVSTLELGDSALYLCASGWDRVGTEAFFGQGTRLTVV.

The chain links TRBV19 to TRBJ1-4, with D possibly TRBD1 on 5 matching bases. Germline V gene sequence: CDR1 LNHDA, CDR2 SQIVND (reference sequence). Trimming took off 7 bases at V and 8 bases at J, with 17 bases between the two ends. The CDR3 is made up of 14 amino acids. This CDR3 reads CASNDRGDGEKLFF. The DNA for the CDR3 is TGTGCCAGTAACGATCGGGGGGATGGGGAAAAACTGTTTTTT.

This clone was counted a few times. The rearrangement links TRBV5-1 to TRBJ1-2; no clear D. The CDR3 runs to 14 residues. The V gene lost 1 base and the J gene lost 3 bases, with 10 bases spanning the gap. Germline CDR1 SGHRS, CDR2 YFSETQ. The CDR3 sequence: CASSLLTPDYGYTF. The CDR3 DNA reads TGCGCCAGCAGCTTGCTGACACCGGACTATGGCTACACCTTC. Full variable domain (rest looked up from reference TRBV5-1 and TRBJ1-2): KAGVTQTPRYLIKTRGQQVTLSCSPISGHRSVSWYQQTPGQGLQFLFEYFSETQRNKGNFPGRFSGRQFSNSRSEMNVSTLELGDSALYLCASSLLTPDYGYTFGSGTRLTVV.

The chain couples TRBV27 to TRBJ1-6, with 9 positions matching TRBD1. J was trimmed by 10 bases and V by 2 bases; bases with no gene match: 3. This CDR3 has 14 amino acids. Germline lookup yields CDR1 MNHEY and CDR2 SMNVEV (reference sequence). CDR3 sequence: CASSLGQGRSPLHF. The CDR3 DNA reads as TGTGCCAGCAGTTTAGGACAGGGGAGGTCACCCCTCCACTTT.

The chain combines TRBV4-2 with TRBJ2-3, with TRBD2 identical over 9 bases. This CDR3 has 16 amino acids. V shed 4 bases, J shed 2 bases, and the junction held 7 bases outside the gene matches. CDR1 LGHNA and CDR2 YNFKEQ come from the germline V gene. This CDR3 is CASSLPLAGHTDTQYF. In nucleotides, the CDR3 is TGTGCCAGCAGCCTCCCACTAGCGGGCCACACAGATACGCAGTATTTT.

V usage is TRBV5-6 and J usage is TRBJ1-1, with D possibly TRBD1 on 5 matching bases. Deletions cut 0 bases from V and 8 bases from J, with 17 bases between. The CDR3 consists of 15 residues. The germline gives CDR1 SGHDT, CDR2 YYEEEE. CDR3 sequence reads: CASSLVEGPSWEAFF. DNA for the CDR3: TGTGCCAGCAGCTTGGTGGAGGGGCCTTCCTGGGAAGCTTTCTTT.

The J gene is TRBJ2-1, the V gene TRBV6-5, with a tentative D call TRBD1 (6 bases). The CDR3 length is 15 residues. V lost 6 bases and J 4 bases, leaving 16 bases between the germline ends. Germline CDR1 is MNHEY and CDR2 is SVGAGI. The DNA for the CDR3 is TGTGCCAGCAGCCTAACCTCAGGACAGTACAATGAGCAGTTCTTC. This gives the protein CASSLTSGQYNEQFF.

The gene calls are TRBV7-2 and TRBJ2-1, with TRBD2 matching over 9 bases. CDR1 and CDR2 (germline): SGHTA, FQGNSA. V shed 5 bases and J 5 bases; nucleotides not matched to a gene: 16. The CDR3 is 18 amino acids. CDR3 coding DNA: TGTGCCAGCAGCCTAACCGTTGAGGCGGGGGGGAGGAACAATGAGCAGTTCTTC. Its protein is CASSLTVEAGGRNNEQFF.

The gene calls are TRBV6-1 and TRBJ1-4, with D possibly TRBD1 on 5 matching bases. With 4 bases removed from V and 6 bases from J, the gap between germline ends came to 21 bases. This CDR3 comprises 17 residues. CDR1 and CDR2 (germline): MNHNS, SASEGT. CDR3 bases: TGTGCCAGCAGTGGTCCCCCTGAGGCAGGGAGGGATGAAAAACTGTTTTTT. Protein sequence: CASSGPPEAGRDEKLFF.

The chain recombines TRBV4-1 with TRBJ2-1; D unclear. The germline V and J ends were trimmed by 5 bases and 9 bases, with 14 bases remaining between them. This CDR3 is built from 13 residues. In germline, CDR1 is MGHRA, CDR2 YSYEKL. The DNA for the CDR3 is TGCGCCAGCAGCACGCAGATGGTAAGTGAGCAGTTCTTC. Protein sequence: CASSTQMVSEQFF.

The chain combines TRBV23-1 with TRBJ2-7; the match to TRBD1 covers 7 bases. TRBV23-1 is reported as an ORF; its role is uncertain. Germline trimming cut 8 bases from V and 4 bases from J; bases unmatched to any gene: 14. The CDR3 length is 15 residues. The CDR3 loop is CASVDPGQRMYEQYV. The CDR3 DNA reads as TGCGCCAGCGTTGACCCGGGACAGAGAATGTACGAGCAGTACGTC.

As to this clone: At the DNA level, this CDR3 is encoded by other sequences in the same sample as well. The gene calls are TRBV30 and TRBJ2-5; 9 nucleotides align to TRBD1. This CDR3 contains 15 residues. V shed 0 bases, J shed 4 bases, and the junction held 6 bases outside the gene matches. Germline assignment: CDR1 GTSNPN and CDR2 SVGIG (reference sequence). CDR3 sequence (DNA): TGTGCCTGGAGTGTAGGGGCGACAGGGGGAGAGACCCAGTACTTC. Translating gives CAWSVGATGGETQYF.

The chain is built from TRBV5-4 and TRBJ1-1; D uncertain. The CDR3 spans 15 residues. The V and J ends lost 3 bases and 2 bases respectively, with 14 bases between them. CDR1 is SGHNT, CDR2 YYREEE, per germline (reference sequence). CDR3 DNA: TGTGCCAGCAGCTCCCAGGCCCGACATAACACTGAAGCTTTCTTT. Its translation is CASSSQARHNTEAFF.

The rearrangement links TRBV19 to TRBJ1-5; D is unclear. V lost 7 bases and J 2 bases, leaving 12 bases between the germline ends. This CDR3 has 14 residues. The germline gives CDR1 LNHDA, CDR2 SQIVND (reference sequence). The CDR3 reads CASKEAGGNQPQHF. CDR3 in DNA: TGTGCCAGTAAAGAGGCGGGTGGCAATCAGCCCCAGCATTTT. Looking up the rest from reference TRBV19 and TRBJ1-5 gives the full variable domain: DGGITQSPKYLFRKEGQNVTLSCEQNLNHDAMYWYRQDPGQGLRLIYYSQIVNDFQKGDIAEGYSVSREKKESFPLTVTSAQKNPTAFYLCASKEAGGNQPQHFGDGTRLSIL.

V gene TRBV5-4 combines with J gene TRBJ2-6; TRBD2 matches at 7 bases. Germline V gene sequence: CDR1 SGHNT, CDR2 YYREEE (reference sequence). V dropped 6 bases and J dropped 4; count of bases not matched to a gene: 16. The CDR3 runs to 18 residues. The CDR3: CASTSAGRPIPGANVLTF. In DNA, the CDR3 is TGTGCCAGCACCTCGGCCGGGAGGCCGATCCCCGGGGCCAACGTCCTGACTTTC.

The CDR3 region is CASSEAGKVTEAFF. For the CDR3, the DNA is TGTGCCAGCAGTGAAGCCGGGAAAGTCACTGAAGCTTTCTTT. The gene calls are TRBV25-1 and TRBJ1-1; D is unclear. Trimming took 2 bases from V and 4 from J, leaving 11 bases between them. Germline V gene sequence: CDR1 MGHDK, CDR2 SYGVNS. This CDR3 is built from 14 residues. The whole variable domain, filled in from reference TRBV25-1 and TRBJ1-1, reads EADIYQTPRYLVIGTGKKITLECSQTMGHDKMYWYQQDPGMELHLIHYSYGVNSTEKGDLSSESTVSRIRTEHFPLTLESARPSHTSQYLCASSEAGKVTEAFFGQGTRLTVV.

The rearrangement uses TRBV6-5 and TRBJ1-1; D may be TRBD1 (6 bases). CDR3 size: 16 residues. Germline lookup yields CDR1 MNHEY and CDR2 SVGAGI. Trimming cost V 1 base and J 1 base, with 13 bases left between them. CDR3 bases: TGTGCCAGCAGTTACTGGGGGCGTCGGGAGAACACTGAAGCTTTCTTT. Translating gives CASSYWGRRENTEAFF.

The V call is TRBV19, the J call TRBJ1-5; D is uncertain. Germline V CDR1 and CDR2: LNHDA, SQIVND (reference sequence). The V gene lost 7 bases and the J gene lost 7 bases, with 17 bases spanning the gap. CDR3 size: 14 residues. CDR3 residues: CASTLRGIRQPQHF. CDR3 DNA sequence: TGTGCCAGTACCCTGAGAGGGATTAGGCAGCCCCAGCATTTT.

This sequence joins TRBV6-6 and TRBJ1-5; D might be TRBD1 (6 bases). Germline V gives CDR1 MNHNY, CDR2 SVGAGI (reference sequence). The V and J ends lost 6 bases and 4 bases respectively, with 13 bases between them. The CDR3 sequence is 14 residues long. The CDR3 DNA reads TGTGCCAGCAGCTTTGGACAGTCTAATCAGCCCCAGCATTTT. Its protein is CASSFGQSNQPQHF.

V and J are TRBV9 and TRBJ1-2; tentatively, D is TRBD1 (5 bases). CDR1 is SGDLS and CDR2 is YYNGEE in the germline V gene. Trimming removed 4 bases from V and 4 bases from J, with 23 bases in between. CDR3 length: 17 amino acids. The CDR3 protein is CASSFHPNIGEAYGYTF. For the CDR3, the DNA is TGTGCCAGCAGCTTTCACCCCAATATAGGGGAGGCCTATGGCTACACCTTC.

A few counts support this clone. V gene TRBV11-3 combines with J gene TRBJ2-1, with D possibly matching TRBD1 (6 bases). The CDR3 extends over 14 amino acids. The V and J ends lost 0 bases and 9 bases respectively, with 12 bases between them. Per the germline V gene, CDR1 is SGHNT and CDR2 is YENEEA. The CDR3 region is CASSLDRDNGEQFF. The DNA for the CDR3 is TGTGCCAGCAGCTTAGACAGGGACAATGGTGAGCAGTTCTTC.